This TCR beta chain was found in a study of cytotoxic CD8 clonotypes in ibrutinib-treated CLL. Study overall: Sequenced samples delivered averages of 270,000 or so productive templates and 80,000 to 100,000 productive rearrangements. Study-wide points: While tracking circulating CD8+ T-cell counts, baseline clonality exceeded that of age-matched healthy donors.

Concerning this clone itself: The target antigen is unknown.

Genomic DNA for TCR beta libraries, around 2 micrograms, came from cryopreserved PBMCs. The V end was cut by 4 bases, the J end by 5 bases, with 12 bases between. CDR3 length: 13 amino acids. CDR1 SGHRS and CDR2 YFSETQ come from the germline V gene. Deep sequencing aimed at 1 in 200,000 to 1 in 1 million T cells' resolution. The method was immunoSEQ multiplex PCR; TCRdb's version includes in-frame clones alone and lacks a portion of them. Of some 120,000 clones in the sample, 50% to 65% were seen once. The TCR comes from a human donor with chronic lymphocytic leukemia. V is TRBV5-1 and J is TRBJ2-5; D gene uncertain. The sample here was PBMCs, taken after 24 months of ibrutinib treatment. CDR3 in amino acids: CASSPVPGETQYF. Here the CDR3 DNA reads TGCGCCAGCAGCCCTGTCCCCGGGGAGACCCAGTACTTC.